Reported below is one T cell receptor (beta chain). This specimen belongs to a study of neurological immune-mediated disorders. TCRdb passed the 5' RACE reads through MiXCR, listing each CDR3 protein once. The sample records 50,000 to 60,000 distinct CDR3 sequences, 3% to 4% being singletons. Germline V gene lookup returns CDR1 DFQATT and CDR2 SNEGSKA (reference sequence). The CDR3 is made up of 13 amino acids. The germline V and J ends were trimmed by 3 bases and 4 bases, with 12 bases remaining between them. Material: CD4+ T cells from blood. The clonotype comes from a middle-aged woman with multiple sclerosis. The J gene is TRBJ1-1, the V gene TRBV20-1; TRBD1 might be the D (6 bases). CDR3 protein: CSASGGRGTEAFF. For the CDR3, the DNA is TGCAGTGCTAGCGGGGGGCGGGGCACTGAAGCTTTCTTT.